The 20 T cell receptor beta chains listed next were all sequenced from one sample in a study of shared clonotypes between healthy human individuals. The naive CD8 population came from CD45RO-negative cells selected for CCR7, without terminally differentiated effector memory CD45RA+ cells. Repertoires were generated with immunoSEQ multiplex PCR, while TCRdb's copy carries only in-frame clones and drops some. The sample gives hundreds of thousands of clones, approximately 96% of which show up once; approximately 0.12% is in the top ten. The sequencing sample was made of naive CD8+ T cells sorted from blood. The receptor set was obtained from a woman younger than 45 in good health.

The chain carries TRBV19 and TRBJ1-1; 7 bases fit TRBD1. CDR1 is LNHDA, CDR2 SQIVND, per germline (reference sequence). V gave up 6 bases and J gave up 4 bases; unmatched junction bases: 8. The CDR3 is 14 residues long. The CDR3: CASREDRAGTEAFF. CDR3 sequence (DNA): TGTGCCAGTAGGGAAGACAGGGCTGGCACTGAAGCTTTCTTT.

The genes are TRBV4-1 and TRBJ2-7, with 10 bases fitting TRBD1. There are 15 residues in the CDR3. J lost 2 bases, V lost 6 bases, and 7 bases had no gene match. CDR1 and CDR2 (germline): MGHRA, YSYEKL. The CDR3 reads CASSPPGQGPYEQYF. The CDR3 DNA follows: TGCGCCAGCAGTCCCCCGGGACAGGGGCCCTACGAGCAGTACTTC.

Turning to this clone: Other DNA sequences of this sample code for an identical CDR3. The chain joins TRBV20-1 to TRBJ2-7; unclear D gene. The ends were cut back, 5 bases at V and 4 bases at J, with 9 bases in the middle. Germline lookup yields CDR1 DFQATT and CDR2 SNEGSKA (reference sequence). The CDR3 has 11 residues. Written as DNA, the CDR3 is TGCAGTGCTCCACGTGGGTACGAGCAGTACTTC. Translation gives CSAPRGYEQYF.

This rearrangement joins TRBV2 to TRBJ1-3; the D is unclear. Trimming stripped 2 bases from V and 2 bases from J, with 19 bases between. Germline V gene data show CDR1 as SNHLY and CDR2 as FYNNEI. CDR3 length equals 18 residues. CDR3 nucleotide sequence: TGTGCCAGCAGTGAAAGCGACGGGTGGGCCGTCACTGGAAACACCATATATTTT. Translated, it gives CASSESDGWAVTGNTIYF.

The chain is built from TRBV9 and TRBJ2-1; TRBD2 matches at 7 bases. This CDR3 is built from 15 residues. V lost 2 bases to trimming and J lost 9 bases; unmatched junction nucleotides: 11. CDR1 and CDR2 (germline): SGDLS, YYNGEE. The CDR3 DNA reads TGTGCCAGCAGCGTTTTTCCCCAGCGGGATGTTGAGCAGTTCTTC. This translates into CASSVFPQRDVEQFF.

V and J are TRBV9 and TRBJ2-1, with 7 bases identical to TRBD2. Germline V CDR1 and CDR2: SGDLS, YYNGEE. This CDR3 has 14 amino acids. The V gene end was trimmed by 3 bases and the J gene end by 4 bases; junction bases not matched to a gene: 4. DNA of the CDR3: TGTGCCAGCAGCGCCCCGGGACTATACAATGAGCAGTTCTTC. It encodes CASSAPGLYNEQFF.

The gene calls are TRBV4-1 and TRBJ2-1; 10 nucleotides match TRBD2. Losses at the gene ends were 4 bases for V and 2 bases for J; bases not matched to a gene: 2. Germline lookup yields CDR1 MGHRA and CDR2 YSYEKL. The CDR3 is made up of 15 amino acids. The DNA of the CDR3 is TGCGCCAGCAGCCCTAGCGGGAGCCCCTACAATGAGCAGTTCTTC. The encoded protein is CASSPSGSPYNEQFF.

The chain recombines TRBV6-5 with TRBJ2-1; 10 bases match TRBD2. Germline CDR1 is MNHEY and CDR2 is SVGAGI. There are 14 residues in the CDR3. V lost 6 bases to trimming and J lost 10 bases; unmatched junction nucleotides: 9. CDR3 in amino acids: CASSYSLAGVEQFF. DNA of the CDR3: TGTGCCAGCAGCTATAGCCTAGCGGGAGTCGAGCAGTTCTTC.

This chain connects TRBV9 to TRBJ2-3; D is unresolved. V lost 3 bases and J lost 0, with 5 bases in between. This CDR3 has 13 residues. In germline, CDR1 is SGDLS, CDR2 YYNGEE. The CDR3 DNA is TGTGCCAGCAGCGATAGGAGCACAGATACGCAGTATTTT. Encoded protein: CASSDRSTDTQYF.

The rearrangement uses TRBV7-8 and TRBJ1-5, with D uncertain. Germline-derived CDR1 and CDR2 are SGHVS and FQNEAQ. The CDR3 consists of 18 residues. V lost 3 bases, J lost 5 bases, and 23 bases lay in between. The chain's CDR3 is CASSFALSTSPTDQPQHF. CDR3 DNA: TGTGCCAGCAGCTTCGCTTTAAGTACTTCTCCTACGGATCAGCCCCAGCATTTT.

With respect to this clone: One end of the junction does not line up with germline, which may come from a read error. The V call is TRBV7-8, the J call TRBJ2-7; 7 bases map to TRBD2. This CDR3 is 15 amino acids long. Germline V lookup: CDR1 SGHVS, CDR2 FQNEAQ. The DNA for the CDR3 is TGTGCCAGCAACTTAGAAGCGGGGAGCTCCTACGAGCAGTACTTC. Protein sequence: CASNLEAGSSYEQYF.

The rearrangement joins TRBV7-8 to TRBJ2-1; D may be TRBD1 (5 bases). The CDR3 totals 15 residues. The V and J ends lost 3 bases and 1 base respectively, with 10 bases between them. Germline V gives CDR1 SGHVS, CDR2 FQNEAQ. The CDR3 region is CASSLWQGSYNEQFF. Here the CDR3 DNA reads TGTGCCAGCAGCTTGTGGCAGGGATCCTACAATGAGCAGTTCTTC.

CDR3 in amino acids: CASSLSNRGEQYF. In DNA form, the CDR3 reads TGTGCCAGCAGCCTTTCAAACAGGGGCGAGCAGTACTTC. V usage is TRBV5-8 and J usage is TRBJ2-7; 7 bases are a match to TRBD1. V lost 4 bases, J lost 6 bases, and 7 bases stayed unmatched. The CDR3 is 13 residues long. From germline, CDR1 is SGHTS and CDR2 YDEGEE.

The chain employs TRBV14 and TRBJ1-1; D may be TRBD1 (5 bases). Germline values: CDR1 SGHDN, CDR2 FVKESK. The CDR3 is 12 residues long. V was pared by 5 bases and J by 10 bases, with 14 bases between. The CDR3 DNA is TGTGCCAGCAGCGGGGACCCAAGGGGAGCTTTCTTT. As protein: CASSGDPRGAFF.

This chain connects TRBV28 to TRBJ2-7; D not certain. Between the trimmed V and J ends, which lost 8 bases and 3 bases, there was a span of 14 bases. The CDR3 is made up of 13 amino acids. Germline V gene data show CDR1 as MDHEN and CDR2 as SYDVKM. This CDR3 reads CASSRTVNYEQYF. CDR3 in DNA: TGTGCCAGCTCCCGGACGGTCAACTACGAGCAGTACTTC.

CDR3 nucleotide sequence: TGTGCCAGCGCCCCAGCGGGAGGGTTTTGGACGCAGTATTTT. This gives the protein CASAPAGGFWTQYF. The chain couples TRBV27 to TRBJ2-3, with 10 bases that match TRBD2. CDR3 length equals 14 residues. CDR1 is MNHEY and CDR2 is SMNVEV in the germline V gene (reference sequence). Trimming cost V 8 bases and J 9 bases; bases outside gene matches: 11.

V and J are TRBV28 and TRBJ1-1; D is possibly TRBD1 (5 bases). V lost 5 bases to trimming and J lost 6 bases, with 13 bases between them. CDR1 and CDR2 from the germline V gene are MDHEN and SYDVKM. The CDR3 runs 13 residues. This CDR3 reads CASSLTGGAEAFF. The DNA for the CDR3 is TGTGCCAGCAGTCTCACCGGAGGGGCTGAAGCTTTCTTT.

V gene TRBV5-4 combines with J gene TRBJ2-7; the D gene is possibly TRBD1 (6 bases). CDR3 length: 13 residues. Germline V gives CDR1 SGHNT, CDR2 YYREEE (reference sequence). V was clipped by 4 bases and J by 6 bases, with 14 bases between them. The CDR3 sequence is CASSPTGFVEQYF. The CDR3 coding sequence is TGTGCCAGCAGCCCAACAGGGTTTGTCGAGCAGTACTTC.

The chain uses TRBV14 and TRBJ2-7; 7 bases are shared with TRBD1. Germline V lookup: CDR1 SGHDN, CDR2 FVKESK. The CDR3 has 13 residues. V dropped 0 bases and J dropped 10; count of bases not matched to a gene: 6. CDR3 in DNA: TGTGCCAGCAGCCAAGATACATGGGACAGCCAGTACTTC. It codes for CASSQDTWDSQYF.

V is TRBV19 and J is TRBJ1-1; D gene unclear. There are 15 residues in the CDR3. Looked up from germline, CDR1 is LNHDA and CDR2 is SQIVND (reference sequence). V lost 3 bases and J 0 bases, leaving 11 bases between the germline ends. CDR3 residues: CASSINSRMNTEAFF. In DNA, the CDR3 is TGTGCCAGTAGTATCAATTCTCGAATGAACACTGAAGCTTTCTTT.